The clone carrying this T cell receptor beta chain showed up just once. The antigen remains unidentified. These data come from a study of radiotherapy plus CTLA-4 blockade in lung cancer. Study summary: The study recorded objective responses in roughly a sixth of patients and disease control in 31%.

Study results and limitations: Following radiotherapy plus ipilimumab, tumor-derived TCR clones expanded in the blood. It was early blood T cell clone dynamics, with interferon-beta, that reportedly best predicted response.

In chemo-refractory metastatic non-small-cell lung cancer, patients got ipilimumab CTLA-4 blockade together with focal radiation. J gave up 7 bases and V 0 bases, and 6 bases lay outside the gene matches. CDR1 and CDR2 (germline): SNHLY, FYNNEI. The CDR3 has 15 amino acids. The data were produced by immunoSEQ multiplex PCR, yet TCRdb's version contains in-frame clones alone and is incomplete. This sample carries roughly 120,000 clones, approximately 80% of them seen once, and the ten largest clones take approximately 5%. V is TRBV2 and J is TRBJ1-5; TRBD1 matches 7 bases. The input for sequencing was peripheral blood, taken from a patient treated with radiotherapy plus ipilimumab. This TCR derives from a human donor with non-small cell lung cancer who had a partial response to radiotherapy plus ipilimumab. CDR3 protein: CASSEALGGRQPQHF. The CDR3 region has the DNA TGTGCCAGCAGTGAAGCGCTAGGGGGCCGACAGCCCCAGCATTTT.